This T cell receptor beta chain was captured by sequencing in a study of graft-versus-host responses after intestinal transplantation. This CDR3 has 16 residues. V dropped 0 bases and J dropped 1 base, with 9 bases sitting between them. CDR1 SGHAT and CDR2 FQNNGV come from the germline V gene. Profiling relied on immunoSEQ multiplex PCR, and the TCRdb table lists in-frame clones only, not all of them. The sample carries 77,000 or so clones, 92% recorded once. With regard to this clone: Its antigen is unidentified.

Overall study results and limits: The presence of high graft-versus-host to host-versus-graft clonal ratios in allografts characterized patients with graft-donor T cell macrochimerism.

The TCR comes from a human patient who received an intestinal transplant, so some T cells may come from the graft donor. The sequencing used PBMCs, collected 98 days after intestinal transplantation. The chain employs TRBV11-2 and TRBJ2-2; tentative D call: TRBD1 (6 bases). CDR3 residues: CASSLEQGLNTGELFF. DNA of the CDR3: TGTGCCAGCAGCTTAGAACAGGGCCTGAACACCGGGGAGCTGTTTTTT.